These 13 T cell receptor beta chains originate from one sample sequenced in a study of T cell responses to AZD1222 COVID-19 vaccine (dated by TCRdb to about 2021). Library creation used the immunoSEQ multiplex PCR assay. TCRdb's version of the immuneACCESS table is confined to in-frame rearrangements and falls short of the full clone set. An unresolved V gene accounts for under half of the shortfall where checked; the remainder is of unknown origin. A total of roughly 180,000 clones appear in this sample, roughly 92% of them only once. The top ten clonotypes cover about 3.5% of the sample. The sample's time point label, decoded: about 28 days (+/-7) after the second vaccine dose. Here the sequenced sample was peripheral blood, taken 28 days after the second AZD1222 dose. The receptor set was obtained from an adult who received the AZD1222 COVID-19 vaccine.

The rearrangement joins TRBV4-2 to TRBJ1-6; no definite D call. V lost 4 bases to trimming and J lost 9 bases, with 7 bases between them. There are 12 residues in the CDR3. In germline, CDR1 is LGHNA, CDR2 YNFKEQ. The chain's CDR3 is CASSPTGSPLHF. CDR3 coding DNA: TGTGCCAGCAGCCCAACGGGTTCACCCCTCCACTTT.

The rearrangement links TRBV4-3 to TRBJ2-5; TRBD2 aligns across 7 bases. CDR3 size: 14 residues. The J segment lost 5 bases and the V segment lost 4 bases, leaving 7 bases of the junction unmatched. CDR1 is LGHNA and CDR2 is YSLEER in the germline V gene. CDR3: CASSRFVGGETQYF. The DNA of the CDR3 is TGCGCCAGCAGCCGCTTCGTCGGGGGGGAGACCCAGTACTTC.

The chain joins TRBV6-5 to TRBJ1-2; 8 bases are a match to TRBD1. Unmatched junction bases numbered 4, after V lost 1 base and J lost 6 bases. The CDR3 is made up of 14 amino acids. The germline V gene has CDR1 MNHEY and CDR2 SVGAGI. Here the CDR3 reads CASSYFQGADGYTF. Here the CDR3 DNA reads TGTGCCAGCAGTTACTTCCAGGGGGCAGATGGCTACACCTTC.

The rearrangement joins TRBV27 to TRBJ2-7, with TRBD2 identical over 11 bases. Trimming took 6 bases from V and 7 from J; bases not matched to a gene: 8. This CDR3 spans 14 amino acids. The germline V gene has CDR1 MNHEY and CDR2 SMNVEV (reference sequence). For the CDR3, the DNA is TGTGCCAGCAGGACTAGCGGGACCCAGGGGGAGCAGTACTTC. Translating gives CASRTSGTQGEQYF.

The chain combines TRBV24-1 with TRBJ2-1; a weak D match, TRBD2 (5 bases). Between the trimmed V and J ends, which lost 5 bases and 2 bases, there was a span of 15 bases. Germline V gives CDR1 KGHDR, CDR2 SFDVKD. This CDR3 has 16 residues. The DNA of the CDR3 is TGTGCCACCAGTGGGCACGATGAGGGAACCTACAATGAGCAGTTCTTC. This sequence encodes CATSGHDEGTYNEQFF.

The rearrangement joins TRBV28 to TRBJ1-2, with a possible D match to TRBD1 (6 bases). V shed 1 base and J shed 8 bases, with 17 bases lying between them. This CDR3 spans 15 amino acids. In germline, CDR1 is MDHEN, CDR2 SYDVKM. The CDR3 protein is CASSLLRAGAVGYTF. The CDR3 region has the DNA TGTGCCAGCAGTTTATTGCGGGCAGGGGCGGTAGGCTACACCTTC.

The V and J genes are TRBV27 and TRBJ1-1; D is possibly TRBD1 (6 bases). The germline gives CDR1 MNHEY, CDR2 SMNVEV (reference sequence). The V end was cut by 3 bases, the J end by 2 bases, with 10 bases between. This CDR3 comprises 14 residues. This chain's CDR3 is CASSFRQANTEAFF. The CDR3 DNA reads as TGTGCCAGCAGTTTCAGACAGGCCAACACTGAAGCTTTCTTT.

This chain uses TRBV14 with TRBJ2-7, with 8 nucleotides matching TRBD1. The CDR3 contains 14 residues. Germline assignment: CDR1 SGHDN and CDR2 FVKESK. V dropped 5 bases and J dropped 6; count of bases not matched to a gene: 9. In nucleotides, the CDR3 is TGTGCCAGCAGCGGCGGACAGGGCGTCGGCGAGCAGTACTTC. Translated, it gives CASSGGQGVGEQYF.

For the CDR3, the DNA is TGTGCCAGCAGCTTAGCCTCCGTCCCGATGGACAATGAGCAGTTCTTC. This sequence encodes CASSLASVPMDNEQFF. This sequence joins TRBV7-9 and TRBJ2-1, with no clear D. Looked up from germline, CDR1 is SEHNR and CDR2 is FQNEAQ (reference sequence). Deletions cut 0 bases from V and 5 bases from J, with 14 bases between. The CDR3 contains 16 residues.

The gene calls are TRBV7-2 and TRBJ2-5; 7 bases match TRBD1. CDR3 size: 14 residues. V lost 1 base, J lost 5 bases, and 4 bases stayed unmatched. The germline CDR1 and CDR2 sequences are SGHTA and FQGNSA. CDR3 DNA sequence: TGTGCCAGCAGCTTAGTAGGACAGGCCGAGACCCAGTACTTC. This codes for CASSLVGQAETQYF.

The chain combines TRBV10-2 with TRBJ2-1; the D gene is possibly TRBD1 (6 bases). Germline V lookup: CDR1 WSHSY, CDR2 SAAADI. Between the trimmed V and J ends, which lost 6 bases and 8 bases, there was a span of 17 bases. The CDR3 covers 14 residues. The CDR3, as DNA: TGCGCCAGCAGAGCCCCCCCGGGACATGATGAGCAGTTCTTC. Translated: CASRAPPGHDEQFF.

This clone was picked up one time. V gene TRBV21-1 combines with J gene TRBJ1-6. TRBV21-1 is a recognized pseudogene. This CDR3 is 14 amino acids long. The CDR3 DNA follows: TGTGCCAGCAGCTCCGGGGGGAGCGGTTCACCCCTCCACTTT. This translates into CASSSGGSGSPLHF.

The chain links TRBV7-9 to TRBJ2-5; weak D call: TRBD2 (5 bases). The CDR3 sequence is 16 residues long. Germline assignment: CDR1 SEHNR and CDR2 FQNEAQ (reference sequence). V lost 3 bases to trimming and J lost 1 base, with 15 bases between them. This chain's CDR3 is CASSLLAGRGQETQYF. The CDR3 DNA reads TGTGCCAGCAGCTTGTTGGCGGGTCGGGGCCAAGAGACCCAGTACTTC.